This TCR beta chain stems from a study of a mutant IDH1 vaccine in newly diagnosed glioma. Whole-study results and caveats: Pseudoprogression seemed unrelated to changes in top peripheral T cell clonotypes. It was just under 95% of patients that developed vaccine-induced immune responses.

As concerns this clone: Its antigen is not identified.

The CDR3 is 15 residues long. Trimming at V came to 4 bases and at J to 8 bases, leaving 9 bases not matched to a gene. Germline V gene lookup returns CDR1 MGHRA and CDR2 YSYEKL. The repertoire was sequenced with immunoSEQ multiplex PCR; TCRdb's copy has only in-frame clones and lacks some. Here the sample spans about 88,000 clones, about 80% being singletons. As to time point: baseline, week 1 (first vaccination visit). Documented treatment: pre-vaccination baseline after standard-of-care therapy. There were new WHO grade 3 or 4 astrocytomas in the donors, and these were IDH1-mutant and ATRX-lost. This receptor was identified in a man aged 35-49 years with glioma. Some clones in this sample may be carry-over from other donors' samples. The rearrangement uses TRBV4-1 and TRBJ1-4, with 8 bases fitting TRBD1. The source was PBMCs, collected from a glioma patient treated with radiotherapy, temozolomide or both. CDR3 nucleotide sequence: TGCGCCAGCAGCCGAGACAGGGGCACTGGCGAAAAACTGTTTTTT. This translates into CASSRDRGTGEKLFF.